Sequencing of this T cell receptor beta chain was carried out in a study of cytomegalovirus exposure and HLA in healthy donors. Per germline, CDR1 SGHRS and CDR2 YFSETQ. V dropped 2 bases and J dropped 7 bases, with 13 bases sitting between them. The CDR3 consists of 14 residues. The PCR ran on 60 Vbeta and 13 Jbeta primers. The data were produced by immunoSEQ multiplex PCR, yet TCRdb's version contains in-frame clones alone and is incomplete. The sample includes some 80,000 clones, more than 60% of them seen just once. This TCR derives from a man younger than 35 in good health and CMV-seropositive. Sequences were obtained from PBMCs. V usage is TRBV5-1 and J usage is TRBJ2-4, with D possibly matching TRBD2 (6 bases). The CDR3 DNA follows: TGCGCCAGCAGCTTCGACCACAGCGGGAACATTCAGTACTTC. Its translation is CASSFDHSGNIQYF.